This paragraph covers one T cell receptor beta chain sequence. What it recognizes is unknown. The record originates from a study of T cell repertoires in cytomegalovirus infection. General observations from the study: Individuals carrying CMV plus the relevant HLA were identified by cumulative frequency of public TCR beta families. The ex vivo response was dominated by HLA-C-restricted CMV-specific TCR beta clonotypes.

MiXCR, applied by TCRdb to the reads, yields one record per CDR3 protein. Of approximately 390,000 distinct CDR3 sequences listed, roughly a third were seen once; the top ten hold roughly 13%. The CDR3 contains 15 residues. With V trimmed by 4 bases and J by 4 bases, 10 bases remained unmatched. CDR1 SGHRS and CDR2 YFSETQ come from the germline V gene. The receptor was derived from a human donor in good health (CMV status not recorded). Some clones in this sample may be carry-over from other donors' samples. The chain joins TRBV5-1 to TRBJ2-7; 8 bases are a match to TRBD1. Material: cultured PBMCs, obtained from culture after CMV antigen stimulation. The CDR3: CASSARSTGGYEQYF. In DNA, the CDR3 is TGCGCCAGCAGCGCAAGGTCCACAGGGGGGTACGAGCAGTACTTC.